These T cell receptor beta chains were read from a single sample in a study of cytomegalovirus exposure and HLA in healthy donors. Here immunoSEQ multiplex PCR was the method, and the copy in TCRdb shows in-frame clones only, minus some. This sample carries some 150,000 clones, about three quarters of them seen once, and the ten largest clones take roughly 0.7%. What was sequenced was PBMCs. The receptors derive from a male donor in good health and CMV-seronegative. CDR3s include the opening cysteine and the closing phenylalanine or tryptophan. Each record gives: clone size, V gene, CDR3 protein. Some rows have no size entry. The others give once, few or many, or a class for an expanded clone.

abundance: NA
v_gene: TRBV2
CDR3aa: CASSGGTGAVETQYF

abundance: NA
v_gene: TRBV27
CDR3aa: CASGSREGLVDTEAFF

abundance: NA
v_gene: TRBV5-5
CDR3aa: CASSLATYGYTF

abundance: NA
v_gene: TRBV18
CDR3aa: CASSSNRGLSGNTIYF

abundance: few
v_gene: TRBV19
CDR3aa: CASSISATGSTGELFF

abundance: NA
v_gene: TRBV9
CDR3aa: CASSPDRESGNTIYF

abundance: NA
v_gene: TRBV5-1
CDR3aa: CASSPLARSEQYF

abundance: NA
v_gene: TRBV30
CDR3aa: CAWSVPGGQGTSVQPQHF

abundance: NA
v_gene: TRBV15
CDR3aa: CATSRVGGRNGYEQYF

abundance: few
v_gene: TRBV15
CDR3aa: CATSRTVGTDTQYF

abundance: NA
v_gene: TRBV7-2
CDR3aa: CASSLVEGNQPQHF

abundance: NA
v_gene: TRBV4-1
CDR3aa: CASSQFQGQNEQFF

abundance: NA
v_gene: TRBV4-3
CDR3aa: CASSQDKGFTDTQYF

abundance: NA
v_gene: TRBV9
CDR3aa: CASSVEGTGSNEQFF

abundance: NA
v_gene: TRBV10-2
CDR3aa: CASSGEAGNTIYF

abundance: few
v_gene: TRBV5-1
CDR3aa: CASSMGAGTEAFF

abundance: NA
v_gene: TRBV4-3
CDR3aa: CASSQAVREDSTGELFF

abundance: few
v_gene: TRBV5-8
CDR3aa: CASSFTPGDYNEQFF

abundance: NA
v_gene: TRBV29-1
CDR3aa: CSVEERGTGGEAMGSGYTF

abundance: NA
v_gene: TRBV4-2
CDR3aa: CASSQPGMGSPLHF

abundance: NA
v_gene: TRBV5-6
CDR3aa: CASSLRRVSSGARTDTQYF

abundance: few
v_gene: TRBV28
CDR3aa: CASSLRRTGGEKLFF

abundance: once
v_gene: TRBV29-1
CDR3aa: CSVREAGGQLVNEQFF

abundance: NA
v_gene: TRBV6-5
CDR3aa: CASSLGEGSYEQYF

abundance: NA
v_gene: TRBV9
CDR3aa: CASSVDSGGPYGEKLFF

abundance: NA
v_gene: TRBV27
CDR3aa: CASSPLVQRRYGYTF

abundance: NA
v_gene: TRBV11-2
CDR3aa: CASSSVSGTYYEQYF

abundance: once
v_gene: TRBV6-5
CDR3aa: CASSYSLLRKETQYF

abundance: NA
v_gene: TRBV2
CDR3aa: CASSEVPPGGANVLTF

abundance: NA
v_gene: TRBV7-3
CDR3aa: CASSRGTWPADTQYF

abundance: NA
v_gene: TRBV9
CDR3aa: CASSVGEVGLSTQYF

abundance: NA
v_gene: TRBV27
CDR3aa: CASSPRDNLNTEAFF

abundance: NA
v_gene: TRBV19
CDR3aa: CASSMRGGGAYNEQFF

abundance: NA
v_gene: TRBV6-5
CDR3aa: CATGRAETQYF

abundance: few
v_gene: TRBV7-9
CDR3aa: CASSSWTLQWETQYF

abundance: NA
v_gene: TRBV27
CDR3aa: CASSLAGQGLTEAFF

abundance: NA
v_gene: TRBV6-1
CDR3aa: CASSRSGAGGYTF

abundance: NA
v_gene: TRBV7-9
CDR3aa: CSSSLAASGSIHEQYF

abundance: NA
v_gene: TRBV7-3
CDR3aa: CASSRWGGAPADTQYF

abundance: NA
v_gene: TRBV15
CDR3aa: CATSRARGPFNEQYF

abundance: NA
v_gene: TRBV7-2
CDR3aa: CASSPTPGYTEAFF

abundance: NA
v_gene: TRBV15
CDR3aa: CATSRDREQYF

abundance: NA
v_gene: TRBV7-2
CDR3aa: CASSFLGAVNTEAFF

abundance: NA
v_gene: TRBV9
CDR3aa: CASSVTSGSYNEQFF

abundance: NA
v_gene: TRBV7-7
CDR3aa: CASSADRGTGELFF

abundance: once
v_gene: TRBV5-5
CDR3aa: CASSLASTPVDTIYF

abundance: NA
v_gene: TRBV27
CDR3aa: CASSLSVNTEAFF

abundance: once
v_gene: TRBV20-1
CDR3aa: CSANSGTEAFF

abundance: NA
v_gene: TRBV5-1
CDR3aa: CASSFRPGQGALDEAFF

abundance: NA
v_gene: TRBV6-1
CDR3aa: CASRLAGRYSYEQYF

abundance: NA
v_gene: TRBV7-8
CDR3aa: CASSRMLSYGYTF

abundance: once
v_gene: TRBV11-2
CDR3aa: CASSFWGEEAGELFF

abundance: NA
v_gene: TRBV7-9
CDR3aa: CASSYWTGIYNEQFF